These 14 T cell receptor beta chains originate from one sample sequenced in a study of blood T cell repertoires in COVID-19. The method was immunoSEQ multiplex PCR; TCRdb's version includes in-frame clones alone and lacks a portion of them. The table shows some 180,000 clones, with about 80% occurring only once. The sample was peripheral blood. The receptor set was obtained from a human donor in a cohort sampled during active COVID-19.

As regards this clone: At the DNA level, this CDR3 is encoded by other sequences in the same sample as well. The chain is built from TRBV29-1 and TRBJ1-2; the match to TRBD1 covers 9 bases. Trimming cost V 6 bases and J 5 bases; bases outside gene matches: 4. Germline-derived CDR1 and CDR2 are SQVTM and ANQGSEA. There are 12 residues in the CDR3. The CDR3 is CSVETGGYGYTF. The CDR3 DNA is TGCAGCGTAGAGACAGGGGGATATGGCTACACCTTC.

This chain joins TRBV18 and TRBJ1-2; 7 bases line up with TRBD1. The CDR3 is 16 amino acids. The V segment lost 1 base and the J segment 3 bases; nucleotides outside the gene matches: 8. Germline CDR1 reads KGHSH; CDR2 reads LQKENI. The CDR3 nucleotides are TGTGCCAGCTCACCACGACAGGGAGGAGACGACTATGGCTACACCTTC. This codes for CASSPRQGGDDYGYTF.

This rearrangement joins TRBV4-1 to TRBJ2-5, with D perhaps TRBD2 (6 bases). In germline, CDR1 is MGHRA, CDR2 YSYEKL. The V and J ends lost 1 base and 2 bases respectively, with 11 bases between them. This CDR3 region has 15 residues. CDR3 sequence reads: CASSQVGGVQETQYF. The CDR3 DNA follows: TGCGCCAGCAGCCAAGTTGGAGGGGTACAAGAGACCCAGTACTTC.

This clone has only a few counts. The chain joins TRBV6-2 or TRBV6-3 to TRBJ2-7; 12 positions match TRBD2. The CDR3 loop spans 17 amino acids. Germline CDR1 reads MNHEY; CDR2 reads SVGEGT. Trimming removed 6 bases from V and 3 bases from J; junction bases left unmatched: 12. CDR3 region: CASSTRLRLAGDYEQYF. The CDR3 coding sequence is TGTGCCAGCAGCACACGTCTTAGACTAGCGGGGGACTACGAGCAGTACTTC.

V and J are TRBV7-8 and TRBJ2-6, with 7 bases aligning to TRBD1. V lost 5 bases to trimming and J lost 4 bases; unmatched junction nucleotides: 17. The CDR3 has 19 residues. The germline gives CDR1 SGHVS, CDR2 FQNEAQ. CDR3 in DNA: TGTGCCAGCAGCCTCGGGACAGTAAAATCCACTCTGGGGGCCAACGTCCTGACTTTC. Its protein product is CASSLGTVKSTLGANVLTF.

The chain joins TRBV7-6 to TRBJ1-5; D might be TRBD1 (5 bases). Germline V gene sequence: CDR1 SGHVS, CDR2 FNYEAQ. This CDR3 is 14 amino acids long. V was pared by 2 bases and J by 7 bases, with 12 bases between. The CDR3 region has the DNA TGTGCCAGCAGCTTAATCAGGGAAGAACAGCCCCAGCATTTT. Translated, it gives CASSLIREEQPQHF.

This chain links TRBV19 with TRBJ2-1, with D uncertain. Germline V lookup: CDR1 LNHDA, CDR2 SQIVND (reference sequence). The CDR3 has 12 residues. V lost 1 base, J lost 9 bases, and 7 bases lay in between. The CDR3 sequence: CASSIGAAEQFF. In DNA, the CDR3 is TGTGCCAGTAGTATAGGGGCCGCTGAGCAGTTCTTC.

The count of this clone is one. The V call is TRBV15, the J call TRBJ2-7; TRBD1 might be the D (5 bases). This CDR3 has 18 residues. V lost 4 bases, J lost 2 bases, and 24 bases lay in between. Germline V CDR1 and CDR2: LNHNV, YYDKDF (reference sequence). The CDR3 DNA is TGTGCCACCAGCACCTCAGACCCGCTTAACAGGCGCCCCTACGAGCAGTACTTC. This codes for CATSTSDPLNRRPYEQYF. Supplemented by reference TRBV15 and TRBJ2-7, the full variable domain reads DAMVIQNPRYQVTQFGKPVTLSCSQTLNHNVMYWYQQKSSQAPKLLFHYYDKDFNNEADTPDNFQSRRPNTSFCFLDIRSPGLGDTAMYLCATSTSDPLNRRPYEQYFGPGTRLTVT.

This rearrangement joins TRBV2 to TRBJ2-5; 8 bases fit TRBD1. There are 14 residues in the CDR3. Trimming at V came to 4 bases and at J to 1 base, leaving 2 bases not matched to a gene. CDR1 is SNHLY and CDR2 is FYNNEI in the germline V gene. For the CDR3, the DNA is TGTGCCAGCAGTGCCAGGGGGCCCCAAGAGACCCAGTACTTC. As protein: CASSARGPQETQYF.

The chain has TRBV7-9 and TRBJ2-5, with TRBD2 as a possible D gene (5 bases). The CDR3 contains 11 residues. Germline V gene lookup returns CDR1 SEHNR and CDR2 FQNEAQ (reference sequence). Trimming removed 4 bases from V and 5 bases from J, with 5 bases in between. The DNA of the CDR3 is TGTGCCAGCAGCTCGGGGGAGACCCAGTACTTC. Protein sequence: CASSSGETQYF.

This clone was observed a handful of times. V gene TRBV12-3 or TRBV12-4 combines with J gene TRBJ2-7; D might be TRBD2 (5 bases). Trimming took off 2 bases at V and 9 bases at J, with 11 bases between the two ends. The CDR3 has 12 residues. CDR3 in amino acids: CASSLRGVVQYF. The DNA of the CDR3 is TGTGCCAGCAGTTTACGGGGAGTGGTGCAGTACTTC.

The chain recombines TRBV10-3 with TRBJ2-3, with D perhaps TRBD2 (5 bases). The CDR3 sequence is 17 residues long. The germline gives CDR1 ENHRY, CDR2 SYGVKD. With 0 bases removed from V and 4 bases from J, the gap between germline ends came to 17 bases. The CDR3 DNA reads TGTGCCATCAGTGAGTCCGACCGGGGTAGGGCTTCAGATACGCAGTATTTT. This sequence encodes CAISESDRGRASDTQYF.

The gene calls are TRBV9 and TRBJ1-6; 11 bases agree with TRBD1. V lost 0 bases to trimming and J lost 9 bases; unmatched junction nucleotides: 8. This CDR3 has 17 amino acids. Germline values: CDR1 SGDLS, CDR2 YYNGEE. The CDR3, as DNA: TGTGCCAGCAGCGTAGATGGGGGACAGGGGGTCTTTTCACCCCTCCACTTT. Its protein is CASSVDGGQGVFSPLHF.

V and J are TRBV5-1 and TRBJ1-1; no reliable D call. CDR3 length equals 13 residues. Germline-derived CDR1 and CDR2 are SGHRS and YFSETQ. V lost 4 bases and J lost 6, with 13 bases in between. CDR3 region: CASSRGPGAEAFF. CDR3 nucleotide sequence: TGCGCCAGCAGCCGCGGGCCCGGAGCTGAAGCTTTCTTT.